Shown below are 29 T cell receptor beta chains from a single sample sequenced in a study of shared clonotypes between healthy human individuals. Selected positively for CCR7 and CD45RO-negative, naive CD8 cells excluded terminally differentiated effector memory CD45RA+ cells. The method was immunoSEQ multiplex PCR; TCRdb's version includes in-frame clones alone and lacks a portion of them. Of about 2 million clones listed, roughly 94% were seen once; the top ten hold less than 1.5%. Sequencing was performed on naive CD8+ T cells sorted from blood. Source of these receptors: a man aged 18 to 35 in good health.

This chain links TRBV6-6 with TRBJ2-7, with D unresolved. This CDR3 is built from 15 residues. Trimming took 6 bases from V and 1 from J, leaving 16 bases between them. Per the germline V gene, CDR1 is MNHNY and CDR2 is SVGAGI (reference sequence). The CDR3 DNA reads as TGTGCCAGCAGCCACGGTTCCATTACGTCCTACGAGCAGTACTTC. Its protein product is CASSHGSITSYEQYF.

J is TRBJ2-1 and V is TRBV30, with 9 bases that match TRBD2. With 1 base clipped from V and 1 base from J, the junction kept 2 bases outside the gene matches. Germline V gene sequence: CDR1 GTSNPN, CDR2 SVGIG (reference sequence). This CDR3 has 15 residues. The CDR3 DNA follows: TGTGCCTGGAGTGGGGCGGGAGGGTCCTACAATGAGCAGTTCTTC. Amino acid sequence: CAWSGAGGSYNEQFF. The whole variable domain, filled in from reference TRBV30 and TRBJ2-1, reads SQTIHQWPATLVQPVGSPLSLECTVEGTSNPNLYWYRQAAGRGLQLLFYSVGIGQISSEVPQNLSASRPQDRQFILSSKKLLLSDSGFYLCAWSGAGGSYNEQFFGPGTRLTVL.

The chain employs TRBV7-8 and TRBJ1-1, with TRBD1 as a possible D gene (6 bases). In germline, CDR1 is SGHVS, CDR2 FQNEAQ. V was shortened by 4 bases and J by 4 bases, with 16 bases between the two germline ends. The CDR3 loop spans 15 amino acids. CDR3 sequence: CASSWDMGGSTEAFF. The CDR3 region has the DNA TGTGCCAGCAGCTGGGACATGGGGGGCAGCACTGAAGCTTTCTTT.

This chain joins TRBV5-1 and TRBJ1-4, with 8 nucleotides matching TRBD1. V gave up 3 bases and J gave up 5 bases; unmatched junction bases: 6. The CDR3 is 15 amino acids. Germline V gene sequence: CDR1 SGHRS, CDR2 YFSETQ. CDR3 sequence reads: CASSSWTGINEKLFF. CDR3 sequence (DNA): TGCGCCAGCAGCTCCTGGACAGGGATAAATGAAAAACTGTTTTTT.

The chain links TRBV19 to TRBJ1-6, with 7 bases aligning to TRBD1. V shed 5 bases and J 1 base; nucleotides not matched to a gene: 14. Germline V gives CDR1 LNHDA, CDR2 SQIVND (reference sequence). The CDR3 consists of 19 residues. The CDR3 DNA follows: TGTGCCAGTAGTCAGACTAAGAGGGGGCCAGAATCCTATAATTCACCCCTCCACTTT. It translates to CASSQTKRGPESYNSPLHF.

This CDR3 is CATSRGSGVPYNEQFF. The CDR3 bases are TGTGCCACCAGCAGAGGTTCGGGGGTGCCCTACAATGAGCAGTTCTTC. The chain combines TRBV15 with TRBJ2-1, with D tentatively TRBD2 (6 bases). Between the trimmed V and J ends, which lost 1 base and 2 bases, there was a span of 12 bases. Germline V CDR1 and CDR2: LNHNV, YYDKDF (reference sequence). This CDR3 has 16 amino acids.

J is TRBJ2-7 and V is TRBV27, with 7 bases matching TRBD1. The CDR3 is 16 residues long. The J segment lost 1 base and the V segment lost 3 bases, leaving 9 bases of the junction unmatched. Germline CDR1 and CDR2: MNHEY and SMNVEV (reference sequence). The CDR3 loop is CASSFITGTASYEQYF. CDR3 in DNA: TGTGCCAGCAGTTTCATTACCGGGACAGCTTCCTACGAGCAGTACTTC.

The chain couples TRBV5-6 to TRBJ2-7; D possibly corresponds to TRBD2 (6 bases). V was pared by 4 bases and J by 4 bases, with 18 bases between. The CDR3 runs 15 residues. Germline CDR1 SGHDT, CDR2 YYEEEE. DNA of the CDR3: TGTGCCAGCAGCGCGGACTACGACTTCCCTTACGAGCAGTACTTC. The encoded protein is CASSADYDFPYEQYF.

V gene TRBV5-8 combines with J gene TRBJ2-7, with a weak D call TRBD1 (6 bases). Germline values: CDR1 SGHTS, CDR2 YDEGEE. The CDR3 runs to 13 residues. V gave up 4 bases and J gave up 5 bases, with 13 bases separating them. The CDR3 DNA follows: TGTGCCAGCAGCATGGGGGACATAGACGAGCAGTACTTC. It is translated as CASSMGDIDEQYF.

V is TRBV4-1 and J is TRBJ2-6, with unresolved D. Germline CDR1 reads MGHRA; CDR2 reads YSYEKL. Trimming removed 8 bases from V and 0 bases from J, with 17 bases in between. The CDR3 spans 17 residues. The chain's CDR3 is CASQPVAGPSGANVLTF. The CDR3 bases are TGCGCCAGCCAACCAGTAGCAGGTCCCTCTGGGGCCAACGTCCTGACTTTC.

The CDR3 spells CASSQGTGSQAFF. Written as DNA, the CDR3 is TGCGCCAGCAGCCAAGGGACAGGGAGTCAAGCTTTCTTT. The rearrangement links TRBV4-3 to TRBJ1-1, with TRBD1 identical over 8 bases. The V gene end was trimmed by 1 base and the J gene end by 9 bases; junction bases not matched to a gene: 4. CDR3 size: 13 residues. The germline V gene encodes CDR1 LGHNA and CDR2 YSLEER.

This chain's CDR3 is CASSLSVTSYEQYF. The CDR3 DNA reads as TGTGCCAGCAGTTTATCCGTCACCTCCTACGAGCAGTACTTC. The chain couples TRBV27 to TRBJ2-7; the D is unclear. Deletions cut 0 bases from V and 0 bases from J, with 6 bases between. Germline V gene data show CDR1 as MNHEY and CDR2 as SMNVEV (reference sequence). This CDR3 has 14 amino acids.

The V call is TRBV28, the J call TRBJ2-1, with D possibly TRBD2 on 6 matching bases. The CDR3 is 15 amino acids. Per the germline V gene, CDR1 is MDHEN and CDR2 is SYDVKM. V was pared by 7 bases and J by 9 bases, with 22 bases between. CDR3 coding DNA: TGTGCCAGCACCTCCCATAGCGGCAACGGACGTGAGCAGTTCTTC. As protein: CASTSHSGNGREQFF.

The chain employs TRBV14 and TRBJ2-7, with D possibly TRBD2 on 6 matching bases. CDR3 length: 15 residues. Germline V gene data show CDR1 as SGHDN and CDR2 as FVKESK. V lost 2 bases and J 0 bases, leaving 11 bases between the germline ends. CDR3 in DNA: TGTGCCAGCAGCCAACTCCCCGGGAGCTCCTACGAGCAGTACTTC. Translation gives CASSQLPGSSYEQYF.

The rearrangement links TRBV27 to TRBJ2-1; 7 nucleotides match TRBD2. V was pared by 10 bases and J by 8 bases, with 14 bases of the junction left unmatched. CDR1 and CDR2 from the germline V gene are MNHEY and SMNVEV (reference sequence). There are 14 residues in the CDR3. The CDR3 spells CATSGNGPGDEQFF. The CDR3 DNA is TGTGCCACGAGCGGGAACGGCCCGGGGGATGAGCAGTTCTTC.

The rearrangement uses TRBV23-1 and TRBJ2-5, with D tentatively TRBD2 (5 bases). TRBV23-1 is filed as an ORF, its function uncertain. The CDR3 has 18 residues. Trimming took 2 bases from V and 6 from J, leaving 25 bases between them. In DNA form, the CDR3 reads TGCGCCAGCAGTCAACAACTTCGACTCGGCCGGGGTTTGAAGACCCAGTACTTC. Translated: CASSQQLRLGRGLKTQYF.

The CDR3 DNA reads TGTGCCAGCAGCTTATCGGGACAGGGGGGAGGAGAGCAGTACTTC. It yields the protein CASSLSGQGGGEQYF. The gene calls are TRBV7-9 and TRBJ2-7; TRBD1 matches 11 bases. Germline V gene sequence: CDR1 SEHNR, CDR2 FQNEAQ (reference sequence). This CDR3 is built from 15 residues. The ends lost 2 bases at V and 7 bases at J; junction bases unmatched: 7.

This chain's CDR3 is CASSISGKGLHQPQHF. CDR3 nucleotide sequence: TGTGCCAGTAGTATAAGTGGGAAGGGGTTACATCAGCCCCAGCATTTT. The V call is TRBV19, the J call TRBJ1-5; D may be TRBD1 (5 bases). The CDR3 loop spans 16 amino acids. Trimming took 2 bases from V and 5 from J, leaving 16 bases between them. Germline CDR1 is LNHDA and CDR2 is SQIVND (reference sequence).

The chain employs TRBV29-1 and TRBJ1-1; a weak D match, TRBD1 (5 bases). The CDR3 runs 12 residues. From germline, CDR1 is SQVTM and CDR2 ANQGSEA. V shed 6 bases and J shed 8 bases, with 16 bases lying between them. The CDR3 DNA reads TGCAGCGTGACCTCCTTAGGGGTCGAAGCTTTCTTT. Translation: CSVTSLGVEAFF.

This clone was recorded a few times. CDR3 coding DNA: TGTGCCAGCAGTCCGTCTAGCGGGGGGATGAAGACCCAGTACTTC. This translates into CASSPSSGGMKTQYF. The rearrangement uses TRBV27 and TRBJ2-5; 11 bases line up with TRBD2. The CDR3 sequence is 15 residues long. With V trimmed by 5 bases and J by 6 bases, 8 bases remained unmatched. The germline gives CDR1 MNHEY, CDR2 SMNVEV (reference sequence).

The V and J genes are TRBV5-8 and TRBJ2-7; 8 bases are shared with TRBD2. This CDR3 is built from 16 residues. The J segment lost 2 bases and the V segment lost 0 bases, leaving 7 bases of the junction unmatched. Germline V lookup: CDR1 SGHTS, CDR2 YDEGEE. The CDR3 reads CASSLDDGGAPYEQYF. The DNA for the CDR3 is TGTGCCAGCAGCTTGGATGACGGGGGGGCCCCCTACGAGCAGTACTTC.

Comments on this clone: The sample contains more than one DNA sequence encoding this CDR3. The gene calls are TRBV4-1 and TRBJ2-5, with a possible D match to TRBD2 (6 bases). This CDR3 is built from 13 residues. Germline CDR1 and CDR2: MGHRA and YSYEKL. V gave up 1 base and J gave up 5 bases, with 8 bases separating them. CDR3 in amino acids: CASSQVGGETQYF. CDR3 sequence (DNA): TGCGCCAGCAGCCAAGTCGGAGGGGAGACCCAGTACTTC.

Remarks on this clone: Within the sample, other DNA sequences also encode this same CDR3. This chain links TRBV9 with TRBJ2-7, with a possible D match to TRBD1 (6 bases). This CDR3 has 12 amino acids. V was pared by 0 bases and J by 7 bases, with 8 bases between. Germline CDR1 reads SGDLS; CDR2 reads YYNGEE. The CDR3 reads CASSVEGGEQYF. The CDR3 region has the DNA TGTGCCAGCAGCGTAGAAGGGGGAGAGCAGTACTTC.

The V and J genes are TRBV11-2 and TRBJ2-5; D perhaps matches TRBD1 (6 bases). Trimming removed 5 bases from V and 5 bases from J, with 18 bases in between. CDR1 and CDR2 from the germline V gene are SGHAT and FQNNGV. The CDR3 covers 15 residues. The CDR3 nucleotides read TGTGCCAGCAGCGATACGACAGGTCTGTGGGAGACCCAGTACTTC. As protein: CASSDTTGLWETQYF.

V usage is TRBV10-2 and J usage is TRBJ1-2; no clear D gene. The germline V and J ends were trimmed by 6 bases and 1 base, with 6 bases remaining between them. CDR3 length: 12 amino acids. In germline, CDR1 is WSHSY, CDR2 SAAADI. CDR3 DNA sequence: TGCGCCAGCAGGGACTATAACTATGGCTACACCTTC. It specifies CASRDYNYGYTF.

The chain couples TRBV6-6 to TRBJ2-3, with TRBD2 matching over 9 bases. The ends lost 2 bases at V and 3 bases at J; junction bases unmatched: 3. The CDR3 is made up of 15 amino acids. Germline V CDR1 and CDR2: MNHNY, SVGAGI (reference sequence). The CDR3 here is CASSYLSGSTDTQYF. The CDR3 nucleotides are TGTGCCAGCAGTTACCTTAGCGGGAGTACAGATACGCAGTATTTT.

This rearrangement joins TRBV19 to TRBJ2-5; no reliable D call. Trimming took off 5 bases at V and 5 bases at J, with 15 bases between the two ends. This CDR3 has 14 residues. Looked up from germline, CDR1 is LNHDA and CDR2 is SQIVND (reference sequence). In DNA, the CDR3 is TGTGCCAGTAGTGAAGATCGGTTGATGGAGACCCAGTACTTC. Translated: CASSEDRLMETQYF.

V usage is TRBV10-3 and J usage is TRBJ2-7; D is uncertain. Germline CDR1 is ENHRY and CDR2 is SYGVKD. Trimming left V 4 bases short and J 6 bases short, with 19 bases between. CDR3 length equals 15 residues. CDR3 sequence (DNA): TGTGCCATCAGTGGGCCCCGGGCAGGCACTGGCGAGCAGTACTTC. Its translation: CAISGPRAGTGEQYF.

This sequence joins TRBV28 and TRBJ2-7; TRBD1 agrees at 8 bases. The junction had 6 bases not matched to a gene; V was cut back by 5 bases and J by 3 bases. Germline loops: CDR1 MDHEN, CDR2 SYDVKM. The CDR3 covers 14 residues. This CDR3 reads CASSDTGGRYEQYF. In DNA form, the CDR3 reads TGTGCCAGCAGTGATACAGGGGGTCGCTACGAGCAGTACTTC.